This record looks at one TCR beta chain sequence and its context. This sample was included in a study of OX40 agonist ivuxolimab in advanced cancers. Study background: Patients were dosed with the agonistic anti-OX40 (CD134) antibody ivuxolimab. With a range of roughly 20 to 90, age averaged roughly 60 years, and 65% to 90% were male. Patients achieving partial responses numbered three: one hepatocellular carcinoma case and two cutaneous melanoma cases.

The timepoints at which blood was sampled were baseline, cycle 4 day 1, and cycle 7 day 1. Profiling relied on immunoSEQ multiplex PCR, and the TCRdb table lists in-frame clones only, not all of them. The sample shows over 45,000 clones, less than 90% of them seen only once. The CDR3 length is 18 residues. Germline CDR1 SEHNR, CDR2 FQNEAQ (reference sequence). Trimming took off 5 bases at V and 3 bases at J, with 23 bases between the two ends. The receptor's source is an adult with an advanced solid tumor such as melanoma, head and neck, liver or kidney cancer. The sequences come from CD4+ or CD8+ T cells sorted from blood, collected in a trial of the OX40 agonist ivuxolimab. V is TRBV7-9 and J is TRBJ2-1, with D perhaps given as TRBD1 or TRBD2 (6 bases each). The CDR3 reads CASSPLGGSDRLYNEQFF. CDR3 sequence (DNA): TGTGCCAGCAGCCCACTAGGGGGGTCCGACAGGCTCTACAATGAGCAGTTCTTC. Together with reference TRBV7-9 and TRBJ2-1, the CDR3 gives the full variable domain: DTGVSQNPRHKITKRGQNVTFRCDPISEHNRLYWYRQTLGQGPEFLTYFQNEAQLEKSRLLSDRFSAERPKGSFSTLEIQRTEQGDSAMYLCASSPLGGSDRLYNEQFFGPGTRLTVL.